A single sample is the source of the 18 T cell receptor beta chains below, sequenced in a study of cytomegalovirus exposure and HLA in healthy donors. In the PCR, 60 Vbeta and 13 Jbeta primers were used. The table came from immunoSEQ multiplex PCR; TCRdb's copy has only in-frame clones and leaves some out. The sample contains roughly 150,000 clones, roughly 80% of which appear only once. The sequenced sample was PBMCs. These receptors were collected from a woman aged 40 to 50 in good health and CMV-seropositive.

The chain's CDR3 is CASNEGGNTDTQYF. CDR3 nucleotides: TGTGCCAGCAATGAGGGGGGGAACACAGATACGCAGTATTTT. V gene TRBV6-1 combines with J gene TRBJ2-3, with D possibly TRBD2 on 7 matching bases. The V gene's germline CDR1 is MNHNS and CDR2 SASEGT. This CDR3 is 14 amino acids long. V dropped 7 bases and J dropped 2 bases, with 13 bases sitting between them.

The chain has TRBV7-9 and TRBJ1-2; 12 bases align to TRBD1. CDR3 length equals 16 residues. Germline V CDR1 and CDR2: SEHNR, FQNEAQ (reference sequence). V trimming: 5 bases; J trimming: 5 bases; junction bases outside the gene matches: 9. CDR3 bases: TGTGCCAGCAGCCTTCCTCCGGGACAGGGGGCGTATGGCTACACCTTC. This sequence encodes CASSLPPGQGAYGYTF.

This chain's CDR3 is CASLRATNEKLFF. The CDR3, as DNA: TGTGCCAGCCTTAGAGCAACTAATGAAAAACTGTTTTTT. V is TRBV28 and J is TRBJ1-4; D unclear. The V and J ends lost 8 bases and 0 bases respectively, with 7 bases between them. The CDR3 is 13 residues long. CDR1 is MDHEN, CDR2 SYDVKM, per germline.

V and J are TRBV21-1 and TRBJ1-3; the table's D call, TRBD1, has no DNA check behind it. TRBV21-1 is deemed a pseudogene. The CDR3 is 19 residues long. The CDR3 sequence: CASSKAGTGAPNSGNTIYF. The CDR3 region has the DNA TGTGCCAGCAGCAAAGCGGGGACAGGGGCTCCGAACTCTGGAAACACCATATATTTT.

This clone came up a few times. The genes are TRBV7-2 and TRBJ1-2; D is possibly TRBD1 (6 bases). Deletions cut 7 bases from V and 0 bases from J, with 9 bases between. Germline-derived CDR1 and CDR2 are SGHTA and FQGNSA. The CDR3 runs to 13 residues. DNA for the CDR3: TGTGCCAGCACACAGGGAACTAACTATGGCTACACCTTC. This encodes CASTQGTNYGYTF.

The chain has TRBV9 and TRBJ2-7; D is uncertain. V lost 0 bases, J lost 3 bases, and 10 bases lay in between. Germline lookup yields CDR1 SGDLS and CDR2 YYNGEE. CDR3 length: 14 amino acids. DNA for the CDR3: TGTGCCAGCAGCGTAGCTACGACGGGCTACGAGCAGTACTTC. It specifies CASSVATTGYEQYF. The full variable domain, completed using reference TRBV9 and TRBJ2-7, is DSGVTQTPKHLITATGQRVTLRCSPRSGDLSVYWYQQSLDQGLQFLIQYYNGEERAKGNILERFSAQQFPDLHSELNLSSLELGDSALYFCASSVATTGYEQYFGPGTRLTVT.

The chain carries TRBV27 and TRBJ2-3; D gene ambiguous. CDR1 and CDR2 (germline): MNHEY, SMNVEV (reference sequence). V was cut by 6 bases and J by 7 bases, with 17 bases left in between. This CDR3 spans 14 amino acids. CDR3: CASRPLSREHTQYF. The CDR3 bases are TGTGCCAGCAGACCCCTGTCGCGAGAACATACGCAGTATTTT.

The V call is TRBV28, the J call TRBJ1-5; D is perhaps TRBD1 (6 bases). This CDR3 has 14 amino acids. V was cut by 3 bases and J by 7 bases, with 13 bases left in between. The V gene's germline CDR1 is MDHEN and CDR2 SYDVKM. CDR3 region: CASSFVGAEQPQHF. CDR3 bases: TGTGCCAGCAGTTTTGTGGGGGCTGAACAGCCCCAGCATTTT.

The chain is built from TRBV10-3 and TRBJ2-7; D is possibly TRBD1 (7 bases). The ends were cut back, 10 bases at V and 1 base at J, with 11 bases in the middle. Germline assignment: CDR1 ENHRY and CDR2 SYGVKD. The CDR3 totals 12 residues. CDR3 nucleotides: TGTGCCACGGGGGACAGTTCCTACGAGCAGTACTTC. It translates to CATGDSSYEQYF.

CDR3: CASSLVVGLTGNTIYF. The CDR3 DNA is TGTGCCAGCAGCTTAGTTGTGGGGCTAACTGGAAACACCATATATTTT. The rearrangement joins TRBV7-2 to TRBJ1-3; D possibly corresponds to TRBD1 (5 bases). CDR3 size: 16 residues. The germline V gene has CDR1 SGHTA and CDR2 FQGNSA. Trimming removed 1 base from V and 2 bases from J, with 12 bases in between.

V gene TRBV28 combines with J gene TRBJ2-2; D not certain. Germline V gives CDR1 MDHEN, CDR2 SYDVKM. Trimming removed 3 bases at V and 7 bases at J, with 18 bases between. CDR3 length: 16 residues. CDR3 bases: TGTGCCAGCAGTTTCGCTTTGACCCCACGGAGCGGGGAGCTGTTTTTT. Its translation is CASSFALTPRSGELFF.

The rearrangement uses TRBV7-2 and TRBJ1-4; 10 bases are shared with TRBD1. The germline V gene has CDR1 SGHTA and CDR2 FQGNSA. The CDR3 runs to 16 residues. Trimming removed 5 bases from V and 0 bases from J; junction bases left unmatched: 3. CDR3 residues: CASSGGQGTTNEKLFF. CDR3 sequence (DNA): TGTGCCAGCAGCGGGGGACAGGGGACAACTAATGAAAAACTGTTTTTT.

The rearrangement links TRBV28 to TRBJ1-5; TRBD1 aligns across 12 bases. The CDR3 consists of 21 residues. The V gene's germline CDR1 is MDHEN and CDR2 SYDVKM. The V gene end was trimmed by 4 bases and the J gene end by 4 bases; junction bases not matched to a gene: 20. The CDR3 coding sequence is TGTGCCAGCAGTTCATCTAGGAGGGACAGGGGGCTGTACCTTTGGAATCAGCCCCAGCATTTT. Protein product: CASSSSRRDRGLYLWNQPQHF.

The chain uses TRBV6-4 and TRBJ2-3, with 11 bases fitting TRBD2. The CDR3 covers 16 residues. Trimming removed 5 bases from V and 0 bases from J; junction bases left unmatched: 4. Germline lookup yields CDR1 MRHNA and CDR2 SNTAGT. In DNA form, the CDR3 reads TGTGCCAGCAGTATCCTAGCGGGGGGAAGCACAGATACGCAGTATTTT. It is translated as CASSILAGGSTDTQYF.

The CDR3 here is CAISEPGLTNEQFF. The CDR3 DNA reads TGTGCCATCAGTGAGCCTGGACTAACAAATGAGCAGTTCTTC. This chain links TRBV10-3 with TRBJ2-1; D might be TRBD2 (6 bases). Germline loops: CDR1 ENHRY, CDR2 SYGVKD. The CDR3 consists of 14 residues. Deletions cut 2 bases from V and 7 bases from J, with 12 bases between.

The rearrangement links TRBV9 to TRBJ2-1, with D tentatively TRBD2 (6 bases). Germline V gene sequence: CDR1 SGDLS, CDR2 YYNGEE. CDR3 length equals 16 residues. V gave up 0 bases and J gave up 8 bases, with 18 bases separating them. CDR3 nucleotide sequence: TGTGCCAGCAGCGTAGGCGGGCGGGGCCTTAGGGATGAGCAGTTCTTC. As protein: CASSVGGRGLRDEQFF.

J is TRBJ1-4 and V is TRBV27; the match to TRBD1 covers 8 bases. Germline CDR1 MNHEY, CDR2 SMNVEV (reference sequence). V dropped 11 bases and J dropped 3; count of bases not matched to a gene: 8. CDR3 length: 14 residues. The DNA of the CDR3 is TGTGCCTCCCAGGGGGCAGGGGCTAATGAAAAACTGTTTTTT. It specifies CASQGAGANEKLFF.

In its sample, this clone was seen a few times. The chain carries TRBV6-5 and TRBJ2-1, with a weak D call TRBD1 (5 bases). This CDR3 has 14 amino acids. The germline V and J ends were trimmed by 2 bases and 7 bases, with 12 bases remaining between them. Germline V gene data show CDR1 as MNHEY and CDR2 as SVGAGI. The CDR3 DNA is TGTGCCAGCAGTTACGGGGCAGGCCAGAATGAGCAGTTCTTC. It yields the protein CASSYGAGQNEQFF.